This T cell receptor (beta chain) was sequenced during a study of CD8+ T cells in alopecia areata. Obtained from alopecia areata patients were lesional scalp punch biopsies along with peripheral blood. PBMC-derived CD4+ and CD8+ T cells were sorted. Following RNA extraction, reverse transcription yielded cDNA that acted as the sequencing template. TCRdb keeps only in-frame clones here, not all; method: immunoSEQ multiplex PCR. The sample lists some 110,000 clones, 30% to 40% occurring once. Study-wide results and limits: Affected scalp, especially in alopecia totalis/universalis, had a higher clonality than normal scalp did.

The germline V gene encodes CDR1 MDHEN and CDR2 SYDVKM. The V and J ends lost 6 bases and 2 bases respectively, with 11 bases between them. The CDR3 is made up of 13 amino acids. This clone was detected only a few times. Its antigen is unknown. V gene TRBV28 combines with J gene TRBJ2-7; possibly TRBD1 for D (6 bases). This receptor was identified in a human donor with alopecia areata. The material sequenced was CD4+ T cells sorted from blood. The CDR3, as DNA: TGTGCCAGCAGGGAGGACAGCCCCTACGAGCAGTACTTC. This codes for CASREDSPYEQYF.